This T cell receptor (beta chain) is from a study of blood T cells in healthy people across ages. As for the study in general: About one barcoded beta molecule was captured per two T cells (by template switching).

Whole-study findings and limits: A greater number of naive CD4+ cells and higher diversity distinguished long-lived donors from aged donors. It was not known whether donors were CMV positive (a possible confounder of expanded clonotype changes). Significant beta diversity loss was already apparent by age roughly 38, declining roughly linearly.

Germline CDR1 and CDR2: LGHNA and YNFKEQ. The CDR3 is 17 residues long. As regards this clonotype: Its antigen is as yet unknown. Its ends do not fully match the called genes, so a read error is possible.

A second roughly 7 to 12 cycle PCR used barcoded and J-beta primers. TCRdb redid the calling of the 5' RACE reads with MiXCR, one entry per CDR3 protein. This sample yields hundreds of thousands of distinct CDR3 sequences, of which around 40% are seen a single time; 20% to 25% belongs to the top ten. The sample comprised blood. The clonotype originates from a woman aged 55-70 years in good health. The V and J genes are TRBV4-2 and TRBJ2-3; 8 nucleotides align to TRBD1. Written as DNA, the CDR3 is TGTGCCAGCAGCCAAGATTGGGACTCAGGGGGCACAGGTACGCAGTATTTT. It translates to CASSQDWDSGGTGTQYF.